This TCR beta chain was observed in a study of OX40 agonist ivuxolimab in advanced cancers. General observations from the study: With doses of 0.1 to 3.0 mg/kg, CD4+ and CD8+ blood T cells had undergone clonal expansion by week 6.

Of note for this clone: Its specificity is unknown.

Measured with immunoSEQ multiplex PCR; TCRdb has only the in-frame clones, and not every one. The table lists about 99,000 clones, 95% to 96% of them singletons. The source material was CD4+ or CD8+ T cells sorted from blood, sampled in a trial of the OX40 agonist ivuxolimab. This clonotype was obtained from an adult with an advanced solid tumor such as melanoma, head and neck, liver or kidney cancer.

The CDR3: CATSSLGRLAGGYDEQYF. The CDR3 bases are TGTGCCACCAGCTCCCTGGGGCGACTAGCGGGAGGTTACGACGAGCAGTACTTC. The rearrangement links TRBV15 to TRBJ2-7, with TRBD2 matching over 13 bases. This CDR3 is 18 amino acids long. J gave up 5 bases and V 5 bases, and 15 bases lay outside the gene matches. Germline-derived CDR1 and CDR2 are LNHNV and YYDKDF (reference sequence).